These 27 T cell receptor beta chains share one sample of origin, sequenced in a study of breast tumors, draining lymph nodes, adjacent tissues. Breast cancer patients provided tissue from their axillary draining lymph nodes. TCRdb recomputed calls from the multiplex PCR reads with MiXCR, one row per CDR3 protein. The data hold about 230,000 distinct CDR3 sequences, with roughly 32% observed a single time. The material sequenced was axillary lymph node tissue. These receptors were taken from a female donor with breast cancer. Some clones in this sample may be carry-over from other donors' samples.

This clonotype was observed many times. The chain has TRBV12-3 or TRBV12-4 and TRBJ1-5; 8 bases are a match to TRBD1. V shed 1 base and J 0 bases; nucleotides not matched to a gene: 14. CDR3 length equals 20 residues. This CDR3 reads CASSLGGYGTGGYSNQPQHF. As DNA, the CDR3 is TGTGCCAGCAGTTTAGGCGGTTACGGGACAGGCGGCTATAGCAATCAGCCCCAGCATTTT.

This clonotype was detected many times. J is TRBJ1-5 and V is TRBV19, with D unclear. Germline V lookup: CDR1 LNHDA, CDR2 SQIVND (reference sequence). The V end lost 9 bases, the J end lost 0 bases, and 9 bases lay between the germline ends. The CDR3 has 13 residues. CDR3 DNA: TGTGCCAGCTCTGATTATAGCAATCAGCCCCAGCATTTT. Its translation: CASSDYSNQPQHF. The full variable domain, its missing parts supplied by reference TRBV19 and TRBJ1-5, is DGGITQSPKYLFRKEGQNVTLSCEQNLNHDAMYWYRQDPGQGLRLIYYSQIVNDFQKGDIAEGYSVSREKKESFPLTVTSAQKNPTAFYLCASSDYSNQPQHFGDGTRLSIL.

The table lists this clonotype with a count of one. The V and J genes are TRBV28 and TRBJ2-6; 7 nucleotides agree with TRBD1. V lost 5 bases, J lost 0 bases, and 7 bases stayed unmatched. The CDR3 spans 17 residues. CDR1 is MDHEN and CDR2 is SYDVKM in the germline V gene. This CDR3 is CASSQRQGLSGANVLTF. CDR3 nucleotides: TGTGCCAGCAGTCAGAGACAGGGTCTCTCTGGGGCCAACGTCCTGACTTTC.

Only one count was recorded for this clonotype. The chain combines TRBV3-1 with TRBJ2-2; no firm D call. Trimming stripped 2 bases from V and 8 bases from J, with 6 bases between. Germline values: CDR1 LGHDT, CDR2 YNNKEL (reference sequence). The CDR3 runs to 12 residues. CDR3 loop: CASSQSPGELFF. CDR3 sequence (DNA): TGTGCCAGCAGCCAATCACCAGGGGAGCTGTTTTTT.

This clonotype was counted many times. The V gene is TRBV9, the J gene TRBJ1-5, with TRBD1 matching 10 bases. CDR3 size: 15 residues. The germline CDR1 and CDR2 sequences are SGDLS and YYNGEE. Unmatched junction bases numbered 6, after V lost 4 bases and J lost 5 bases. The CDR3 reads CASSRRGTGDQPQHF. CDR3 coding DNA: TGTGCCAGCAGCAGACGAGGGACAGGGGATCAGCCCCAGCATTTT. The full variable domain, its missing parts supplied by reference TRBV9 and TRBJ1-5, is DSGVTQTPKHLITATGQRVTLRCSPRSGDLSVYWYQQSLDQGLQFLIQYYNGEERAKGNILERFSAQQFPDLHSELNLSSLELGDSALYFCASSRRGTGDQPQHFGDGTRLSIL.

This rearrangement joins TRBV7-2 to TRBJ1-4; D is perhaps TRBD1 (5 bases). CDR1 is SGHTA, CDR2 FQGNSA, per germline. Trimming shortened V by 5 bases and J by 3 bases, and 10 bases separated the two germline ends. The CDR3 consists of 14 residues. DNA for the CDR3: TGTGCCAGCAGCCGGGGACTCCCTAATGAAAAACTGTTTTTT. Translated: CASSRGLPNEKLFF.

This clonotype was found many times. The CDR3 loop reads CASSLGLGYEQYF. DNA for the CDR3: TGTGCCAGCAGCTTAGGTCTGGGTTACGAGCAGTACTTC. The chain couples TRBV11-2 to TRBJ2-7; no clear D. Trimming shortened V by 1 base and J by 4 bases, and 8 bases separated the two germline ends. The germline CDR1 and CDR2 sequences are SGHAT and FQNNGV. The CDR3 is 13 residues long.

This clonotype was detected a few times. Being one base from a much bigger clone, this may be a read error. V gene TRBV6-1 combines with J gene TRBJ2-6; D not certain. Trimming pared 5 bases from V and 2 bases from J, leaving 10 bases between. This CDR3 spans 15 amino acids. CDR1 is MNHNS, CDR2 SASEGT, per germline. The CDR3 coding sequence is TGTGCCAGCAGTCAAAAGGCCACTGGGGCCAACGTCCTGACTTTC. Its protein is CASSQKATGANVLTF.

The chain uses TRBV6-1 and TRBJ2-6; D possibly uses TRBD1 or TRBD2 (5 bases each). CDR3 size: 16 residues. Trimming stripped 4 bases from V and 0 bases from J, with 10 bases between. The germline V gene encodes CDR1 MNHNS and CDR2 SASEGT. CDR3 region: CASSVGPTSGANVLTF. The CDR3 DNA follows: TGTGCCAGCAGTGTGGGACCCACCTCTGGGGCCAACGTCCTGACTTTC.

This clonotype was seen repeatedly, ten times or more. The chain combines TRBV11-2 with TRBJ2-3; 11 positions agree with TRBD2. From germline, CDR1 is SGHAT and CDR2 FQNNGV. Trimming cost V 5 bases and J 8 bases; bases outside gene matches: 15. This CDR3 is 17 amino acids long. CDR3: CASSETIAGGWGGTQYF. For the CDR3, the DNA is TGTGCCAGCAGCGAAACAATAGCGGGAGGGTGGGGAGGTACGCAGTATTTT.

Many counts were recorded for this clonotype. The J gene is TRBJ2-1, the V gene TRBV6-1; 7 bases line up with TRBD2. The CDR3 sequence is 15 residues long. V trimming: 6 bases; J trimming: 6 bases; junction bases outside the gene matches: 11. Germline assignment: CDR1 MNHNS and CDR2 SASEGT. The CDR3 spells CASSPLAGWGNEQFF. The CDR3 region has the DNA TGTGCCAGCAGCCCCTTAGCGGGCTGGGGCAATGAGCAGTTCTTC.

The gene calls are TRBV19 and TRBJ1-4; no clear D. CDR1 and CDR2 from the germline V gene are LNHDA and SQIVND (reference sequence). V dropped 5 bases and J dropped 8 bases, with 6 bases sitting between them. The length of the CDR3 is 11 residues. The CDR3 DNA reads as TGTGCCAGTAGTTCATGGGAAAAACTGTTTTTT. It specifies CASSSWEKLFF.

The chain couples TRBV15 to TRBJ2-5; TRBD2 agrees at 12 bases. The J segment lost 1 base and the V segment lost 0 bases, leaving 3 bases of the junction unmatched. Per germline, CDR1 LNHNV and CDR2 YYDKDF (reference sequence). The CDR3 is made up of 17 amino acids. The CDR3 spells CATSRELAGGLQETQYF. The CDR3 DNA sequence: TGTGCCACCAGCAGAGAACTAGCGGGAGGCCTCCAAGAGACCCAGTACTTC. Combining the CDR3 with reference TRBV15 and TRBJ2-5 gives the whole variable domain DAMVIQNPRYQVTQFGKPVTLSCSQTLNHNVMYWYQQKSSQAPKLLFHYYDKDFNNEADTPDNFQSRRPNTSFCFLDIRSPGLGDTAMYLCATSRELAGGLQETQYFGPGTRLLVL.

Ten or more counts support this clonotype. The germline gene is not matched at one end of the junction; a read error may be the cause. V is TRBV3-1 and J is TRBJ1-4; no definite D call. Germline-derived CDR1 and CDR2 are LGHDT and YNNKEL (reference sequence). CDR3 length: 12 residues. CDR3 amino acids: CASSPSGEKLFF. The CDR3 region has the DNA TGCGCCAGCAGTCCGAGCGGGGAAAAACTGTTTTTT.

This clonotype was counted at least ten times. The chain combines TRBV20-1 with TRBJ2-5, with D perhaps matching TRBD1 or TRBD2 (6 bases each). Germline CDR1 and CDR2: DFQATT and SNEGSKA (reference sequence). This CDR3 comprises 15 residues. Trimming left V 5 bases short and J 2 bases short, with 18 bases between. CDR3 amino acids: CSAGTPRGTQETQYF. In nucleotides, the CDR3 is TGCAGTGCTGGAACTCCCCGCGGGACACAAGAGACCCAGTACTTC.

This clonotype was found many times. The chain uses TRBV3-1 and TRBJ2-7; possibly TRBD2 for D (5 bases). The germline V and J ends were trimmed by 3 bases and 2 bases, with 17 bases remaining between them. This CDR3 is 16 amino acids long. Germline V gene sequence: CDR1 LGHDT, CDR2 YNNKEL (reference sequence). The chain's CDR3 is CASSHERLDGAYEQYF. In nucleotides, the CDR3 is TGTGCCAGCAGCCACGAACGCCTCGACGGGGCCTACGAGCAGTACTTC.

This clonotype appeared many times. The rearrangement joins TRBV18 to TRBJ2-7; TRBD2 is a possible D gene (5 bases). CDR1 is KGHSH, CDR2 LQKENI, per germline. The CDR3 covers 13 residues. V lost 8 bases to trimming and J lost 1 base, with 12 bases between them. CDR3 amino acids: CASSPAGSYEQYF. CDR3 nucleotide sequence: TGTGCCAGCAGCCCGGCGGGTTCCTACGAGCAGTACTTC. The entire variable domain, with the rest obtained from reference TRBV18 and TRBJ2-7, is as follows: NAGVMQNPRHLVRRRGQEARLRCSPMKGHSHVYWYRQLPEEGLKFMVYLQKENIIDESGMPKERFSAEFPKEGPSILRIQQVVRGDSAAYFCASSPAGSYEQYFGPGTRLTVT.

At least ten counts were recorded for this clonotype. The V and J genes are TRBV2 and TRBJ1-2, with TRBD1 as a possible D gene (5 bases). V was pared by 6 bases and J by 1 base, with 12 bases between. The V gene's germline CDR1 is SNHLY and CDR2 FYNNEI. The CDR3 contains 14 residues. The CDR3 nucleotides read TGTGCCAGCAGCCAGGGCCAAGTTAACTATGGCTACACCTTC. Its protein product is CASSQGQVNYGYTF.

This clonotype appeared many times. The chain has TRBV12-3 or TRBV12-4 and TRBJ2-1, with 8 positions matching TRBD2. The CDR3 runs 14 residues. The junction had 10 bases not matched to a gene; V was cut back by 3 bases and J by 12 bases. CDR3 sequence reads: CASSFESAGGGQFF. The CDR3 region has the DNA TGTGCCAGCAGTTTTGAAAGCGCGGGAGGTGGGCAGTTCTTC.

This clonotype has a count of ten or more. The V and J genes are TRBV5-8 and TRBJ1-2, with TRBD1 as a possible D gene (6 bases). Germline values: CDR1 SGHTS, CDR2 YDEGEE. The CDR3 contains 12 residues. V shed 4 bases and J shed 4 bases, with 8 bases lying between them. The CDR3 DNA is TGTGCCAGCAGCATACAGGGCTATGGCTACACCTTC. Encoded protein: CASSIQGYGYTF.

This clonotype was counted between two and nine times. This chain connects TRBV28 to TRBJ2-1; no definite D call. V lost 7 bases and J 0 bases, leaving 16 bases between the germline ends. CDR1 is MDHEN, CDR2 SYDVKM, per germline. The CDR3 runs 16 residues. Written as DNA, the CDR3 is TGTGCCAGCACCTCTACGGCAGGCCCCTCCTACAATGAGCAGTTCTTC. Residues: CASTSTAGPSYNEQFF.

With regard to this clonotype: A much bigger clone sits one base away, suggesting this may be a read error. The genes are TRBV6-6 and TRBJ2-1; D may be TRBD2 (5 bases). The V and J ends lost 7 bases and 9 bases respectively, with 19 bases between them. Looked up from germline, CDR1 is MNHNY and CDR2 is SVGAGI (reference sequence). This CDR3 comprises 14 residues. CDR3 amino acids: CASTSGVRYGEQFF. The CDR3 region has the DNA TGTGCCAGCACCTCCGGGGTAAGGTATGGTGAGCAGTTCTTC.

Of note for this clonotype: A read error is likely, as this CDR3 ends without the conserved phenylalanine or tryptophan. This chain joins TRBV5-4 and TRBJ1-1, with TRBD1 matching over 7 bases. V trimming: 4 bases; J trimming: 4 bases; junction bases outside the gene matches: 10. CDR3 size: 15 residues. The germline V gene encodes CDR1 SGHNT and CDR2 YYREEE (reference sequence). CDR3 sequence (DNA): TGTGCCAGCAGCCCCACACGGACAGGCTCCACTGAAGCTTTCTTG. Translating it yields CASSPTRTGSTEAFL.

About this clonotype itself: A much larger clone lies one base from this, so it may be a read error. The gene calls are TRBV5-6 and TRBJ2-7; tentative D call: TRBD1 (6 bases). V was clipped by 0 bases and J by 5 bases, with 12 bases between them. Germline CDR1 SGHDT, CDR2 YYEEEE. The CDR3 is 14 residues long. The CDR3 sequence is CASSLGTAFHEQYF. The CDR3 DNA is TGTGCCAGCAGCTTGGGGACAGCGTTTCACGAGCAGTACTTC.

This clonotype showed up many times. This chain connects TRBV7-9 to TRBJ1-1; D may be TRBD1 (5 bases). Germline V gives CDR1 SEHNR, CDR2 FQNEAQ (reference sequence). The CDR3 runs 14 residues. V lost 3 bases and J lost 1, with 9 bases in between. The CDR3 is CASSFRDSNTEAFF. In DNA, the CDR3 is TGTGCCAGCAGCTTCAGGGATTCGAACACTGAAGCTTTCTTT.

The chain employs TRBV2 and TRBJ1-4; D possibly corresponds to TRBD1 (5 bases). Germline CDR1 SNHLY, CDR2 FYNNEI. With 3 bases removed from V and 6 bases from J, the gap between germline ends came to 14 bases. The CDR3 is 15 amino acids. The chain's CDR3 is CASSDSRDAHEKLFF. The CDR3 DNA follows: TGTGCCAGCAGTGACTCGCGGGACGCCCATGAAAAACTGTTTTTT.

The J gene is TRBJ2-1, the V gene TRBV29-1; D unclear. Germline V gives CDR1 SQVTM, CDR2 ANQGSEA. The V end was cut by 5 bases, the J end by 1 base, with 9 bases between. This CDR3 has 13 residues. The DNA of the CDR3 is TGCAGCGTTCTCCCCAGTTCCTACAATGAGCAGTTCTTC. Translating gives CSVLPSSYNEQFF.